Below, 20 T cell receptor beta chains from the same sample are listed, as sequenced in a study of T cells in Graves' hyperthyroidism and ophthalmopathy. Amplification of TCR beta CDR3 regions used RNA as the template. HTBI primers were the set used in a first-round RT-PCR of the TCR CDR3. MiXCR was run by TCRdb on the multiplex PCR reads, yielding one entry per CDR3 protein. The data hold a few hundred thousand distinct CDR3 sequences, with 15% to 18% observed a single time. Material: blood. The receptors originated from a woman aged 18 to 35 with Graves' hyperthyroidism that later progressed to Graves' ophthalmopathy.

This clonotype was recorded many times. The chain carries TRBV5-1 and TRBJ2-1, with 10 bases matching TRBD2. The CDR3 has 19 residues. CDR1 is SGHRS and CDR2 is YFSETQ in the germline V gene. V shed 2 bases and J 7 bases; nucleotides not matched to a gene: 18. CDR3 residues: CASSFTGTRGAGGRNEQFF. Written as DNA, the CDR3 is TGCGCCAGCAGCTTCACCGGGACAAGAGGAGCGGGAGGGCGAAATGAGCAGTTCTTC.

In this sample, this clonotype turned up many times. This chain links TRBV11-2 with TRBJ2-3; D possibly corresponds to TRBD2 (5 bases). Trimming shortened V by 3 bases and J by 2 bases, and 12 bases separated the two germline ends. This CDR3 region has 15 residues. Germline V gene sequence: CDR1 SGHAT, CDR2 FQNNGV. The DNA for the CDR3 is TGTGCCAGCAGCTTGCTCTCGGGAACCACAGATACGCAGTATTTT. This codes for CASSLLSGTTDTQYF.

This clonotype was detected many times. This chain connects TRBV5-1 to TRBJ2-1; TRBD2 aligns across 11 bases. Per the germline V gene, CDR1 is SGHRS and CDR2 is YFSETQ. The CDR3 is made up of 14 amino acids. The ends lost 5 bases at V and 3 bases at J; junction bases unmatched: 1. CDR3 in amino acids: CASRGTSGYNEQFF. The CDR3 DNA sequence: TGCGCCAGCAGGGGGACTAGCGGCTACAATGAGCAGTTCTTC.

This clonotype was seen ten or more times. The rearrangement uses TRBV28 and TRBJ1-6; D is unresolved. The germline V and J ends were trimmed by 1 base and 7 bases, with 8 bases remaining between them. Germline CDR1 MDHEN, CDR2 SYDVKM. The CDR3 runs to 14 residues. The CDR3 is CASSLFSRNSPLHF. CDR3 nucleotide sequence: TGTGCCAGCAGTTTATTTAGCAGAAATTCACCCCTCCACTTT.

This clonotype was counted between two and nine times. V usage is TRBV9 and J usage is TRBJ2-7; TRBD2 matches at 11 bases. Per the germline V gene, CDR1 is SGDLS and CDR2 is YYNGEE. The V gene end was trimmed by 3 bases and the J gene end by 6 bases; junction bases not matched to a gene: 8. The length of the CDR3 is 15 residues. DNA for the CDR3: TGTGCCAGCAGCGGCGGGACTAGCGGTCGATCCGAGCAGTACTTC. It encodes CASSGGTSGRSEQYF.

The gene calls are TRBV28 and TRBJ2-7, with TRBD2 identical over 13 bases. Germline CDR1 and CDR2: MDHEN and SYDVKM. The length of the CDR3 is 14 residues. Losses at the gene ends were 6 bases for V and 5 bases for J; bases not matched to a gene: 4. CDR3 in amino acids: CASRPGLAGDEQYF. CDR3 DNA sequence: TGTGCCAGCAGACCAGGACTAGCGGGGGACGAGCAGTACTTC.

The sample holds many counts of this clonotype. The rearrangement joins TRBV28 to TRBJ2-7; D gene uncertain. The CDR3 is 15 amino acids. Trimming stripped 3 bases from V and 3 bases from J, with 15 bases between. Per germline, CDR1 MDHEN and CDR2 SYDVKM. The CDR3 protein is CASSFLVGSSYEQYF. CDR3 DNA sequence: TGTGCCAGCAGTTTTCTAGTAGGGTCAAGCTACGAGCAGTACTTC.

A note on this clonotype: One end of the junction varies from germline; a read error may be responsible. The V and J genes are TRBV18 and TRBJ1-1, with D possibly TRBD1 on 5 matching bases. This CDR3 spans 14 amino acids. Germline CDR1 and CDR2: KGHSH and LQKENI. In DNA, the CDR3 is TGTGCCGGCTCACGGGGACGGCTGAACACTGAAGCTTTCTTT. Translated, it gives CAGSRGRLNTEAFF.

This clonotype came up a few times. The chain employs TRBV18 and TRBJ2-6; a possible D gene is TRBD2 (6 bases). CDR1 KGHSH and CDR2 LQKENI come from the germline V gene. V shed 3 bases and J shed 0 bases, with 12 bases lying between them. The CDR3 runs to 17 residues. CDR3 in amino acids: CASSPQRVFSGANVLTF. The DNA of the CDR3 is TGTGCCAGCTCACCGCAGCGGGTTTTCTCTGGGGCCAACGTCCTGACTTTC.

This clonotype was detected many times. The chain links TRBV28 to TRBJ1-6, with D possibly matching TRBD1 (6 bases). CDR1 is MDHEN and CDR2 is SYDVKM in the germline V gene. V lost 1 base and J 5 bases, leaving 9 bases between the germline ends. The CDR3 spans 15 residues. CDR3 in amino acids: CASSLYRDNNSPLHF. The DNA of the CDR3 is TGTGCCAGCAGTTTATACAGGGACAATAATTCACCCCTCCACTTT.

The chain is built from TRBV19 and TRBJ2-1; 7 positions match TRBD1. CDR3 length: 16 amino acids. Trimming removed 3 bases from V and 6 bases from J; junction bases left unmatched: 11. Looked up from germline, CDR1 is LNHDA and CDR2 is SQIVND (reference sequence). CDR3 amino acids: CASSITTGTPCNEQFF. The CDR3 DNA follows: TGTGCCAGTAGTATTACGACAGGGACCCCCTGCAATGAGCAGTTCTTC.

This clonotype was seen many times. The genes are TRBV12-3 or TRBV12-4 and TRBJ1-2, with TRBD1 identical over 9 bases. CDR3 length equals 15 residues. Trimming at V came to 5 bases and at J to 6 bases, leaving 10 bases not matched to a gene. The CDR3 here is CASSPSPGTGHGYTF. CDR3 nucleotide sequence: TGTGCCAGCAGTCCCTCCCCCGGGACAGGGCATGGCTACACCTTC.

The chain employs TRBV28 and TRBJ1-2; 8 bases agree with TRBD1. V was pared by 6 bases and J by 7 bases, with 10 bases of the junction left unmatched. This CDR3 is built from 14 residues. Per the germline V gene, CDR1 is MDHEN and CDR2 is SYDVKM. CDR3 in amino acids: CASSRTGLGLGYTF. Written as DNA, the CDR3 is TGTGCCAGCAGCCGGACAGGGCTTGGTCTTGGCTACACCTTC.

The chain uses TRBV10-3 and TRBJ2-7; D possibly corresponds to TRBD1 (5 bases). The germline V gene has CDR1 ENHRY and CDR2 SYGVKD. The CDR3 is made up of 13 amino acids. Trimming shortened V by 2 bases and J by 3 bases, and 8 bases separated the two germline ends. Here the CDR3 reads CAISEGRDYEQYF. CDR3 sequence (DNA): TGTGCCATCAGTGAGGGCAGGGACTACGAGCAGTACTTC.

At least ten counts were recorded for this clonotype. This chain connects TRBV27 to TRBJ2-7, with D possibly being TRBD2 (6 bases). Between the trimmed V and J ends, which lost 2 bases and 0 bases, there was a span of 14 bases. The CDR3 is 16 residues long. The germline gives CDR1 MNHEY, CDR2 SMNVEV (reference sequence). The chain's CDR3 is CASSLGGYTFSYEQYF. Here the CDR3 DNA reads TGTGCCAGCAGTTTAGGAGGGTACACCTTCTCCTACGAGCAGTACTTC.

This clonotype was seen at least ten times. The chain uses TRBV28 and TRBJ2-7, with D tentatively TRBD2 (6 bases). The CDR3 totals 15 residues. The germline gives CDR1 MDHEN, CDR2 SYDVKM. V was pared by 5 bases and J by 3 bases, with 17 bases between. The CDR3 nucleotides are TGTGCCAGCAGTGCCACCAGGTGGGGGGACTACGAGCAGTACTTC. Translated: CASSATRWGDYEQYF.

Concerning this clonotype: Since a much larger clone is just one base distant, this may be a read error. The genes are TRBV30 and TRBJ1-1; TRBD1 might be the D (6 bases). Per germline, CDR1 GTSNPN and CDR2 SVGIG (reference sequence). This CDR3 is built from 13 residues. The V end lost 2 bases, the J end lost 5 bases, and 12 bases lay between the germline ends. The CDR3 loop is CAWSSDRSTEAFF. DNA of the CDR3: TGTGCCTGGAGTTCAGACAGGAGTACTGAAGCTTTCTTT.

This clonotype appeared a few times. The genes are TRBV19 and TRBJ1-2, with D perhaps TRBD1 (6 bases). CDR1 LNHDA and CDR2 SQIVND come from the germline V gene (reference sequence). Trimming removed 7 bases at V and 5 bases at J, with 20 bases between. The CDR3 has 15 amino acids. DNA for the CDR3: TGTGCCAGTACCAAATTTTGGGACACGACATATGGCTACACCTTC. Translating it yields CASTKFWDTTYGYTF.

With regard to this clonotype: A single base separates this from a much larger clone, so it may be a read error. The CDR3 DNA sequence: TGTGCCAACAGTGATTCGGGACAGGGGGCATCCGGGGAGCTGTTTTTT. It specifies CANSDSGQGASGELFF. This chain joins TRBV24-1 and TRBJ2-2; 12 nucleotides align to TRBD1. Germline CDR1 KGHDR, CDR2 SFDVKD. The CDR3 totals 16 residues.

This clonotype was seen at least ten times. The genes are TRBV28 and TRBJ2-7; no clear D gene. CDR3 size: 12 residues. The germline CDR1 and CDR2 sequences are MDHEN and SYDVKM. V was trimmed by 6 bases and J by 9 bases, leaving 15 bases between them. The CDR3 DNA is TGTGCCAGCAGCAAGGACCTGGGCGGGCAGTACTTC. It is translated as CASSKDLGGQYF.